The next 4 T cell receptor beta chains were all read from a single sample in a study of cytomegalovirus exposure and HLA in healthy donors. It was with 60 Vbeta and 13 Jbeta primers that the PCR ran. TCRdb's table, derived via immunoSEQ multiplex PCR, lists solely in-frame clones and lacks some. Recorded for this sample: 200,000 to 250,000 clones. Material for sequencing was PBMCs. The receptors shown here come from a woman younger than 45 in good health and CMV-seropositive.

The rearrangement uses TRBV5-1 and TRBJ2-5; the match to TRBD2 covers 10 bases. CDR3 length equals 16 residues. The ends lost 7 bases at V and 5 bases at J; junction bases unmatched: 14. Germline V lookup: CDR1 SGHRS, CDR2 YFSETQ. CDR3 sequence reads: CASGQGPSGGTETQYF. CDR3 sequence (DNA): TGCGCCAGCGGCCAGGGTCCTAGCGGGGGAACGGAGACCCAGTACTTC.

V usage is TRBV5-6 and J usage is TRBJ2-5; TRBD2 matches 10 bases. Germline V CDR1 and CDR2: SGHDT, YYEEEE. This CDR3 is built from 17 residues. Trimming cost V 4 bases and J 3 bases; bases outside gene matches: 12. The CDR3 spells CASSITRTSGTEETQYF. CDR3 in DNA: TGTGCCAGCAGCATAACTCGGACTAGCGGAACAGAAGAGACCCAGTACTTC.

The chain couples TRBV6-5 to TRBJ2-1; a possible D gene is TRBD2 (5 bases). Germline CDR1 reads MNHEY; CDR2 reads SVGAGI. This CDR3 is 15 amino acids long. V lost 6 bases to trimming and J lost 2 bases, with 14 bases between them. The CDR3 loop reads CASSLATTTYNEQFF. For the CDR3, the DNA is TGTGCCAGCAGCCTTGCGACTACCACCTACAATGAGCAGTTCTTC.

The rearrangement links TRBV9 to TRBJ2-5; 8 positions match TRBD2. This CDR3 has 14 amino acids. CDR1 and CDR2 (germline): SGDLS, YYNGEE. J gave up 7 bases and V 1 base, and 6 bases lay outside the gene matches. Here the CDR3 DNA reads TGTGCCAGCAGCGTAAGCGGGAGTGGCGGGACCCAGTACTTC. This gives the protein CASSVSGSGGTQYF.